These 11 T cell receptor beta chains came from one sample sequenced in a study of T-cell reconstitution after alpha-beta-depleted transplantation in children. The authors prepared the TCRbeta library with unique molecular identifiers. MiXCR, run by TCRdb on the PCR reads, gives a single entry per CDR3 protein. The table records a few hundred thousand distinct CDR3 sequences, roughly 6.6% of them present only once. Material: PBMCs, obtained before TCRalphabeta/CD19-depleted stem cell transplant. Source of these receptors: a boy aged 2 to 10 with acute lymphoblastic leukemia, due to receive a stem cell transplant.

This clonotype showed up many times. The rearrangement links TRBV20-1 to TRBJ1-5, with D maybe TRBD1 (6 bases). CDR1 is DFQATT and CDR2 is SNEGSKA in the germline V gene (reference sequence). This CDR3 has 14 amino acids. Trimming stripped 3 bases from V and 0 bases from J, with 9 bases between. The CDR3 sequence: CSARRDNSNQPQHF. The CDR3 DNA follows: TGCAGTGCTAGGCGGGACAATAGCAATCAGCCCCAGCATTTT.

This chain joins TRBV20-1 and TRBJ1-2, with a weak D call TRBD1 (6 bases). Germline lookup yields CDR1 DFQATT and CDR2 SNEGSKA (reference sequence). This CDR3 is 13 amino acids long. V lost 0 bases and J lost 5, with 10 bases in between. CDR3 in DNA: TGCAGTGCTAGAGATTACAGGGATTATGGCTACACCTTC. This sequence encodes CSARDYRDYGYTF.

This clonotype was counted only a few times. This rearrangement joins TRBV6-5 to TRBJ1-6, with 7 bases lining up with TRBD1. Germline V lookup: CDR1 MNHEY, CDR2 SVGAGI. The J segment lost 2 bases and the V segment lost 4 bases, leaving 5 bases of the junction unmatched. This CDR3 has 16 amino acids. The CDR3 DNA reads as TGTGCCAGCAGTTTAACAGGGGTACCCTATAATTCACCCCTCCACTTT. Translating it yields CASSLTGVPYNSPLHF.

This clonotype was recorded at least ten times. V is TRBV9 and J is TRBJ2-1, with 8 bases lining up with TRBD2. Trimming cost V 0 bases and J 1 base; bases outside gene matches: 6. CDR3 size: 17 residues. Germline V CDR1 and CDR2: SGDLS, YYNGEE. The CDR3 nucleotides read TGTGCCAGCAGCGTAGACGGGCGGGGGGCTTCCTACAATGAGCAGTTCTTC. Translating gives CASSVDGRGASYNEQFF.

This clonotype was seen more than once but under ten times. Here the CDR3 DNA reads TGCAGTGCTCCGACAGGGGGAAAAAACATTCAGTACTTC. It encodes CSAPTGGKNIQYF. The chain recombines TRBV20-1 with TRBJ2-4; 9 bases map to TRBD1. This CDR3 spans 13 amino acids. The junction had 3 bases not matched to a gene; V was cut back by 5 bases and J by 4 bases. Germline lookup yields CDR1 DFQATT and CDR2 SNEGSKA (reference sequence).

By share, this clonotype ranks as medium-sized (0.01 to 0.1%). The V gene is TRBV5-6, the J gene TRBJ2-1, with TRBD1 identical over 7 bases. Germline V lookup: CDR1 SGHDT, CDR2 YYEEEE. Trimming at V came to 4 bases and at J to 3 bases, leaving 10 bases not matched to a gene. The CDR3 has 16 residues. CDR3 loop: CASSALQGLLYNEQFF. DNA for the CDR3: TGTGCCAGCAGCGCGTTACAGGGGCTGCTCTACAATGAGCAGTTCTTC.

This chain links TRBV7-9 with TRBJ2-7; D gene uncertain. Between the trimmed V and J ends, which lost 4 bases and 6 bases, there was a span of 19 bases. Germline CDR1 and CDR2: SEHNR and FQNEAQ (reference sequence). CDR3 length: 15 amino acids. Here the CDR3 reads CASSYWGGGLSEQYF. The CDR3 DNA reads TGTGCCAGCAGCTATTGGGGTGGTGGTTTATCCGAGCAGTACTTC.

This clonotype was counted at least ten times. V is TRBV20-1 and J is TRBJ2-1, with D tentatively TRBD2 (6 bases). The V end was cut by 0 bases, the J end by 8 bases, with 17 bases between. There are 15 residues in the CDR3. Germline-derived CDR1 and CDR2 are DFQATT and SNEGSKA (reference sequence). The CDR3 here is CSARDVGGREDEQFF. The CDR3 bases are TGCAGTGCTAGAGATGTGGGGGGAAGGGAAGATGAGCAGTTCTTC.

This clonotype appeared a few times. The chain joins TRBV11-2 to TRBJ2-2; a weak D match, TRBD1 (5 bases). Trimming removed 3 bases at V and 5 bases at J, with 13 bases between. The CDR3 is 15 residues long. CDR1 is SGHAT, CDR2 FQNNGV, per germline. CDR3 sequence: CASSFNPGSTGELFF. CDR3 DNA sequence: TGTGCCAGCAGCTTTAACCCAGGGTCAACCGGGGAGCTGTTTTTT.

This clonotype was recorded many times. The rearrangement links TRBV9 to TRBJ1-4; the D is unclear. Deletions cut 0 bases from V and 7 bases from J, with 7 bases between. This CDR3 spans 13 amino acids. Per the germline V gene, CDR1 is SGDLS and CDR2 is YYNGEE. CDR3 protein: CASSVGAGEKLFF. CDR3 coding DNA: TGTGCCAGCAGCGTAGGGGCGGGTGAAAAACTGTTTTTT.

This clonotype was found a few times. This chain connects TRBV6-6 to TRBJ1-5; D call uncertain. The CDR3 sequence is 10 residues long. Trimming left V 8 bases short and J 6 bases short, with 5 bases between. Looked up from germline, CDR1 is MNHNY and CDR2 is SVGAGI (reference sequence). CDR3 amino acids: CASHAQPQHF. CDR3 in DNA: TGTGCCAGCCACGCTCAGCCCCAGCATTTT.